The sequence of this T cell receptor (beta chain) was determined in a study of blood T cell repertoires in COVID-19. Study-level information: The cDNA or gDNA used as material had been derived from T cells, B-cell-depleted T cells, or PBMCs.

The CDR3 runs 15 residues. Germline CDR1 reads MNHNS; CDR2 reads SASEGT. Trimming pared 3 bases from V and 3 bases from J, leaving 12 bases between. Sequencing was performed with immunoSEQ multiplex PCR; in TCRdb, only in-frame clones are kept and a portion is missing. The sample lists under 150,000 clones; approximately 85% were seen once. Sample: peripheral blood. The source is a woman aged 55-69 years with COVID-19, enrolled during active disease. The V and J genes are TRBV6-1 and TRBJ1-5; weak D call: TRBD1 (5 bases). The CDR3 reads CASSDWGGTNQPQHF. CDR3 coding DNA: TGTGCCAGCAGTGATTGGGGCGGGACCAATCAGCCCCAGCATTTT.